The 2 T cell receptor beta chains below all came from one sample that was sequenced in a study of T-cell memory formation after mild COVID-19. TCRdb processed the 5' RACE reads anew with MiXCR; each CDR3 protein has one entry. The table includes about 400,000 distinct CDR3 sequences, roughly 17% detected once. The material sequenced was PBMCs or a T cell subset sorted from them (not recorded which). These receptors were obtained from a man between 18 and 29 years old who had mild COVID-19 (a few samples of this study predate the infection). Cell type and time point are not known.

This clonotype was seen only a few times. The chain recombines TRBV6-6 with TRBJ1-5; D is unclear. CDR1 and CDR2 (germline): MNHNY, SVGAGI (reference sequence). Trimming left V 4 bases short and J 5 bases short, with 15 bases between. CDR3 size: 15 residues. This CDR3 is CASSWLAPEDQPQHF. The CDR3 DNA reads TGTGCCAGCAGTTGGCTGGCCCCAGAAGATCAGCCCCAGCATTTT.

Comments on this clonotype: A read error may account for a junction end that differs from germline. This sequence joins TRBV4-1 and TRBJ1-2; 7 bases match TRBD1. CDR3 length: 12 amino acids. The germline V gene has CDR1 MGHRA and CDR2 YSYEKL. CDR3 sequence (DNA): TGCGCCAGCAGCCAAGGTCCGACAGGGATAGGCTTC. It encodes CASSQGPTGIGF.